The following is a TCR beta chain sequence with its context. The data originate from a study of blood T cell repertoires in COVID-19. Study-wide background: Some COVID-19 samples were acute and others convalescent; all came from the United States, Italy and Spain.

The CDR3 length is 15 residues. Per the germline V gene, CDR1 is SGDLS and CDR2 is YYNGEE. Trimming removed 0 bases from V and 6 bases from J, with 12 bases in between. Participants, about 18 to 90 years old, spanned under 25 US areas. Libraries were prepared by immunoSEQ multiplex PCR; TCRdb keeps only in-frame clonotypes and omits some of them. The sample consists of roughly 330,000 clones, around nine tenths of them appearing once. V is TRBV9 and J is TRBJ2-2; D may be TRBD1 (6 bases). Material: PBMCs or T cells enriched from blood (not recorded which). This sequence was found in a woman in her 30s who had recovered from COVID-19. The CDR3: CASSVGQDPPGELFF. DNA for the CDR3: TGTGCCAGCAGCGTAGGACAGGATCCCCCCGGGGAGCTGTTTTTT.